A selection of T cell receptor beta chains follows, all from one sample in a study of graft-versus-host responses after intestinal transplantation. This table comes from immunoSEQ multiplex PCR, and its TCRdb copy is limited to in-frame clones, with some not included. The sample lists approximately 88,000 clones, about 94% seen once, with over 0.15% in the top ten. No antigen is known for these receptors. This specimen consisted of unstimulated CD4+ T cells sorted from spleen or lymph node cells, obtained before transplant. These receptors were taken from a human donor who was the organ donor for an intestinal transplant. Both conserved end residues are part of each CDR3. A D gene is named only where the DNA matches it firmly. Expanded clones get a size class; other rows say once, few or many, or leave the size out.

TRBV5-1	.	.	TRBJ2-7	CASSLQAGGAYEQYF	TGCGCCAGCAGCTTGCAGGCCGGGGGCGCCTACGAGCAGTACTTC
TRBV9	.	.	TRBJ2-3	CASSLSTDTQYF	TGTGCCAGCAGCCTCAGCACAGATACGCAGTATTTT
TRBV6-6	TRBD1	few	TRBJ2-7	CASSYWDSSYEQYF	TGTGCCAGCAGTTACTGGGACAGCTCCTACGAGCAGTACTTC
TRBV14	.	.	TRBJ1-1	CASRGLDSGVAFF	TGTGCCAGCAGGGGGTTGGACTCCGGGGTCGCTTTCTTT
TRBV5-1	.	once	TRBJ2-7	CASSLQGEQYF	TGCGCCAGCAGCTTGCAAGGGGAGCAGTACTTC
TRBV18	TRBD2	.	TRBJ2-5	CASSPLAGGPSETQYF	TGTGCCAGCTCACCACTAGCGGGGGGGCCCTCAGAGACCCAGTACTTC
TRBV5-1	.	.	TRBJ1-1	CASSLAEWGLNTEAFF	TGCGCCAGCAGCTTGGCCGAGTGGGGGTTGAACACTGAAGCTTTCTTT
TRBV5-1	.	.	TRBJ1-4	CASSSQGYEKLFF	TGCGCCAGCAGCTCGCAGGGGTATGAAAAACTGTTTTTT
TRBV7-9	TRBD1	.	TRBJ2-6	CASSLWTGQALGANVLTF	TGTGCCAGCAGCTTATGGACCGGACAGGCCTTGGGGGCCAACGTCCTGACTTTC
TRBV18	.	.	TRBJ2-6	CASSPRGVDSSGANVLTF	TGTGCCAGCTCACCACGTGGGGTTGACAGTTCTGGGGCCAACGTCCTGACTTTC
TRBV29-1	.	.	TRBJ1-1	CSVGVNGPEAFF	TGCAGCGTTGGGGTGAACGGGCCTGAAGCTTTCTTT
TRBV11-2	.	.	TRBJ1-4	CASSFPAGPGGEKLFF	TGTGCCAGCAGCTTTCCGGCGGGACCAGGAGGTGAAAAACTGTTTTTT
TRBV7-3	.	.	TRBJ2-7	CASSLTDSPYEQYF	TGTGCCAGCAGCTTAACTGACAGCCCCTACGAGCAGTACTTC
TRBV2	.	.	TRBJ1-2	CASSARGNYGYTF	TGTGCCAGCAGTGCCCGGGGTAACTATGGCTACACCTTC
TRBV6-6	.	.	TRBJ1-1	CASSYSETEAFF	TGTGCCAGCAGTTACTCCGAGACAGAAGCTTTCTTT
TRBV25-1	.	.	TRBJ1-1	CASSETPGTFSSGAEAFF	TGTGCCAGCAGTGAGACACCGGGGACATTCTCATCGGGGGCTGAAGCTTTCTTT
TRBV18	TRBD1	once	TRBJ1-1	CASSQFTGEFAEAFF	TGTGCCAGCTCACAATTCACAGGGGAGTTCGCTGAAGCTTTCTTT
TRBV6-5	TRBD2	.	TRBJ2-1	CASRGLGKNNEQFF	TGTGCCAGCAGGGGACTAGGGAAAAACAATGAGCAGTTCTTC
TRBV5-1	TRBD1	.	TRBJ1-2	CASSLGPGQGNGYTF	TGCGCCAGCAGCTTGGGGCCGGGACAGGGGAATGGCTACACCTTC
TRBV28	.	.	TRBJ1-5	CASRLREFAGAISNQPQHF	TGTGCCAGCAGGTTAAGGGAGTTCGCGGGAGCCATTAGCAATCAGCCCCAGCATTTT
TRBV5-1	.	.	TRBJ2-2	CASRPEFQGRSTGELFF	TGCGCCAGCAGACCAGAATTCCAGGGTAGAAGCACCGGGGAGCTGTTTTTT
TRBV6-6	.	once	TRBJ1-5	CASWDTGNQPQHF	TGTGCCAGTTGGGACACAGGCAATCAGCCCCAGCATTTT
TRBV4-2	.	.	TRBJ1-2	CASSQEEGANYGYTF	TGTGCCAGCAGCCAAGAAGAGGGGGCTAACTATGGCTACACCTTC
TRBV5-6	TRBD1	once	TRBJ2-7	CASSFGQGVYEQYF	TGTGCCAGCAGCTTCGGACAGGGGGTGTACGAGCAGTACTTC
TRBV4-1	.	.	TRBJ2-7	CASSQDIRVGEQYF	TGCGCCAGCAGCCAAGACATACGAGTCGGCGAGCAGTACTTC
TRBV2	.	few	TRBJ2-7	CASSDGPYEQYF	TGTGCCAGCAGTGATGGACCCTACGAGCAGTACTTC
TRBV5-4	.	.	TRBJ2-1	CASSPTSSYNEQFF	TGTGCCAGCAGCCCGACTAGCTCCTACAATGAGCAGTTCTTC
TRBV5-4	.	few	TRBJ1-4	CASSSAGQGEKLFF	TGTGCCAGCAGCTCGGCAGGGCAGGGTGAAAAACTGTTTTTT
TRBV10-2	.	.	TRBJ1-1	CASSVAVPNTEAFF	TGCGCCAGCAGTGTGGCGGTACCGAACACTGAAGCTTTCTTT
TRBV28	.	.	TRBJ1-2	CASSLSGYYGYTF	TGTGCCAGCAGTTTATCCGGATACTATGGCTACACCTTC
TRBV10-3	TRBD1	.	TRBJ1-2	CAISARTGTGGGYTF	TGTGCCATCAGTGCAAGGACCGGGACAGGCGGTGGCTACACCTTC
TRBV19	TRBD1	.	TRBJ2-3	CASSILGRTGEGDTQYF	TGTGCCAGTAGTATTCTCGGACGGACAGGGGAGGGAGATACGCAGTATTTT
TRBV6-5	TRBD1	.	TRBJ1-5	CASSATGAQPQHF	TGTGCCAGCAGTGCAACAGGGGCCCAGCCCCAGCATTTT
TRBV6-5	.	.	TRBJ1-2	CASSYFGANYGYTF	TGTGCCAGCAGTTACTTCGGAGCTAACTATGGCTACACCTTC
TRBV6-4	.	.	TRBJ1-4	CARQGFNEKLFF	TGTGCCAGACAGGGATTTAATGAAAAACTGTTTTTT
TRBV6-1	.	.	TRBJ2-7	CATKDAKYEQYF	TGTGCCACTAAAGACGCTAAGTACGAGCAGTACTTC
TRBV2	.	.	TRBJ2-2	CASSQQGTGELFF	TGTGCCAGCAGTCAACAGGGCACCGGGGAGCTGTTTTTT
TRBV18	TRBD1	.	TRBJ1-6	CASSPSPGTGGMGSPLHF	TGTGCCAGCTCACCATCTCCCGGGACAGGGGGTATGGGTTCACCCCTCCACTTT
TRBV18	TRBD1	.	TRBJ2-7	CASSPDRGSYEQYF	TGTGCCAGCTCACCAGACAGGGGTTCCTACGAGCAGTACTTC
TRBV2	.	.	TRBJ2-7	CASSDRYEQYF	TGTGCCAGCAGTGACAGGTACGAGCAGTACTTC
TRBV5-5	.	.	TRBJ1-2	CASSWPGVSNYGYTF	TGTGCCAGCAGCTGGCCCGGGGTCTCGAACTATGGCTACACCTTC
TRBV4-2	TRBD2	.	TRBJ2-2	CASSREGTSGGTNTGELFF	TGTGCCAGCAGCCGAGAGGGGACTAGCGGGGGAACGAACACCGGGGAGCTGTTTTTT
TRBV5-6	.	.	TRBJ2-3	CASSLESADTQYF	TGTGCCAGCAGCTTGGAAAGTGCAGATACGCAGTATTTT
TRBV21-1	.	.	TRBJ2-7	CASSKVEGTVFYEQYF	TGTGCCAGCAGCAAAGTAGAAGGGACAGTCTTCTACGAGCAGTACTTC
TRBV7-9	.	.	TRBJ2-3	CASSPLDPSTDTQYF	TGTGCCAGCAGCCCTTTAGACCCTTCCACAGATACGCAGTATTTT
TRBV30	.	once	TRBJ1-4	CAWSVSGKLFF	TGTGCCTGGAGTGTTTCAGGGAAACTGTTTTTT
TRBV28	TRBD1	.	TRBJ2-7	CASSGNPGQGGAQYF	TGTGCCAGCAGTGGGAATCCGGGACAGGGAGGAGCGCAGTACTTC
TRBV30	TRBD1	.	TRBJ2-5	CAWSRDRGRALRGETQYF	TGTGCCTGGAGTCGAGACAGGGGGAGGGCGTTGAGGGGAGAGACCCAGTACTTC